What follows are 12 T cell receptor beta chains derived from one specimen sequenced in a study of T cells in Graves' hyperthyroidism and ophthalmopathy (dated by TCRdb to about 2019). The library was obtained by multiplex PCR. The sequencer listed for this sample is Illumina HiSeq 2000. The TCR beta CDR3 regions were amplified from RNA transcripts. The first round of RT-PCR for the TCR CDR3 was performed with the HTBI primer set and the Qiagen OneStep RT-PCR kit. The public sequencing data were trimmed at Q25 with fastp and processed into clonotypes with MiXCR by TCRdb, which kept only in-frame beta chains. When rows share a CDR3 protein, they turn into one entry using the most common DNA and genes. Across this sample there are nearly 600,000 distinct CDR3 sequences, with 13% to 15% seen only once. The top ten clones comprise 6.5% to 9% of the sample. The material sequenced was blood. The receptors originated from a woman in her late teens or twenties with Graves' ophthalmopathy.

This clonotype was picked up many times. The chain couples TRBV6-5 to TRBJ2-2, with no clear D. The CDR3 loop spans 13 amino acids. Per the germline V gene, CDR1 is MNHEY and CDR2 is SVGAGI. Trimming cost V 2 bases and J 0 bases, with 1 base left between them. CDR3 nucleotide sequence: TGTGCCAGCAGTTACCCGAACACCGGGGAGCTGTTTTTT. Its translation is CASSYPNTGELFF.

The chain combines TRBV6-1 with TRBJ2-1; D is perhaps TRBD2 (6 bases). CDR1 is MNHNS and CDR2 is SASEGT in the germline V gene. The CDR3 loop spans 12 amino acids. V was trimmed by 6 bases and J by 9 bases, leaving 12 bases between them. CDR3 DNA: TGTGCCAGCAGCTCCGGGAGATTTGAGCAGTTCTTC. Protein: CASSSGRFEQFF.

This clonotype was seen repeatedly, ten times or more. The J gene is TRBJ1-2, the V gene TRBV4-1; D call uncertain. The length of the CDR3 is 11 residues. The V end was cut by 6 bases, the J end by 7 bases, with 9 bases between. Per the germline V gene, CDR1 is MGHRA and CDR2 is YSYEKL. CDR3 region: CASSTLLGYTF. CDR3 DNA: TGCGCCAGCAGTACCCTTCTTGGCTACACCTTC.

The CDR3 bases are TGTGCCAGCAGTGTGAGGGGAGAAGGAACTAATGAAAAACTGTTTTTT. Protein product: CASSVRGEGTNEKLFF. V and J are TRBV6-1 and TRBJ1-4, with D possibly matching TRBD1 (5 bases). The CDR3 contains 16 residues. Trimming took 4 bases from V and 1 from J, leaving 13 bases between them. CDR1 is MNHNS, CDR2 SASEGT, per germline.

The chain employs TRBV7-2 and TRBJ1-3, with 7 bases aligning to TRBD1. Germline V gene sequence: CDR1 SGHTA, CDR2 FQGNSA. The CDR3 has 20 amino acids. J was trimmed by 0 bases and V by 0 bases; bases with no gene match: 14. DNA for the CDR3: TGTGCCAGCAGCTTAGCCGTGGGACAGTGGCTCCTCCACTCTGGAAACACCATATATTTT. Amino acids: CASSLAVGQWLLHSGNTIYF.

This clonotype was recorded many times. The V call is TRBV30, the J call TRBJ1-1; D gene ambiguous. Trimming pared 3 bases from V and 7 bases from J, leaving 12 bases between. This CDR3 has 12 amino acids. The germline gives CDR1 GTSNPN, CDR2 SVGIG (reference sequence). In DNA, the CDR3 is TGTGCCTGGAGAGCCGGGCCCCGTGAAGCTTTCTTT. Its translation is CAWRAGPREAFF.

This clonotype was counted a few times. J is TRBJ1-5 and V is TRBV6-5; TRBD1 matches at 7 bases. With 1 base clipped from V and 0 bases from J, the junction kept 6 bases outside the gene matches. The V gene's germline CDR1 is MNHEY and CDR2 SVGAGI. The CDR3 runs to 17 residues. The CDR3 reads CASSYLRQGGSNQPQHF. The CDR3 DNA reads TGTGCCAGCAGTTACTTACGACAGGGAGGTAGCAATCAGCCCCAGCATTTT.

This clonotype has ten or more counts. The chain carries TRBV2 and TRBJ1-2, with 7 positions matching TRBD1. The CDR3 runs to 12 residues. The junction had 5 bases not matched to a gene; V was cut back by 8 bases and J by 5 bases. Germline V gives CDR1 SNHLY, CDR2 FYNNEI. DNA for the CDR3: TGTGCCAGCCAGACAGGGCAATATGGCTACACCTTC. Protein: CASQTGQYGYTF. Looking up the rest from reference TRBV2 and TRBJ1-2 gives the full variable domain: EPEVTQTPSHQVTQMGQEVILRCVPISNHLYFYWYRQILGQKVEFLVSFYNNEISEKSEIFDDQFSVERPDGSNFTLKIRSTKLEDSAMYFCASQTGQYGYTFGSGTRLTVV.

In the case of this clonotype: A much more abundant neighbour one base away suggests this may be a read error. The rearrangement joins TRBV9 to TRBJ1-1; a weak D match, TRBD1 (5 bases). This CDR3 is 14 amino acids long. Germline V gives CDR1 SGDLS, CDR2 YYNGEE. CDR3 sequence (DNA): TGTGCCAGCAGCGTAGGGGATCGGGGCACTGAAGCTTCCTTT. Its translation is CASSVGDRGTEASF.

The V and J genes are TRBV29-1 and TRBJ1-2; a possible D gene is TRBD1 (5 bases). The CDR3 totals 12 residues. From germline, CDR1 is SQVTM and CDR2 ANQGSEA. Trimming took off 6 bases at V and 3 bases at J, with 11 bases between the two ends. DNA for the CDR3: TGCAGCGTCCCAGGGAGCTACTATGGCTACACCTTC. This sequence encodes CSVPGSYYGYTF. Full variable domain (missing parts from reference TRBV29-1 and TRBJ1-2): SAVISQKPSRDICQRGTSLTIQCQVDSQVTMMFWYRQQPGQSLTLIATANQGSEATYESGFVIDKFPISRPNLTFSTLTVSNMSPEDSSIYLCSVPGSYYGYTFGSGTRLTVV.

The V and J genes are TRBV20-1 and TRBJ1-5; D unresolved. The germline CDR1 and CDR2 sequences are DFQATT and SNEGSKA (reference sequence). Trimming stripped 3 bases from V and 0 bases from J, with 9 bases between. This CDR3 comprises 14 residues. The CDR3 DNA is TGCAGTGCTAGGGAAGACGGTAGCAATCAGCCCCAGCATTTT. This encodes CSAREDGSNQPQHF.

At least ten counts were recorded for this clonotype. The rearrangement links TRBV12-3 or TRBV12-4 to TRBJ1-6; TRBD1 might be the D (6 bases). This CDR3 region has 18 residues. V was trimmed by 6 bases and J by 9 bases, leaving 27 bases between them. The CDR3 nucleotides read TGTGCCAGCAGCCAGCATTACAGGGTCTTGGGCCACGGTTCACCCCTCCACTTT. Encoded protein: CASSQHYRVLGHGSPLHF.